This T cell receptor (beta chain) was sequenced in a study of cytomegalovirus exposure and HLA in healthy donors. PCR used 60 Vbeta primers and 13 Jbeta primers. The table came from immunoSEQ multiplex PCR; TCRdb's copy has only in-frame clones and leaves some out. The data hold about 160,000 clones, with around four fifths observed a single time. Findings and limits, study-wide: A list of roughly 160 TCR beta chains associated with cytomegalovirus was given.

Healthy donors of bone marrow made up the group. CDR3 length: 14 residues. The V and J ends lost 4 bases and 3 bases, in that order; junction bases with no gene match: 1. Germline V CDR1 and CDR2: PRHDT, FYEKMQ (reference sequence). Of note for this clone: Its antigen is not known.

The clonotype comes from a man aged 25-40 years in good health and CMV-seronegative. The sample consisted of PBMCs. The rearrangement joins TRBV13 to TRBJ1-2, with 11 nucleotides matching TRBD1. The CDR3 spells CASSWDRGDYGYTF. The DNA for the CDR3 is TGTGCCAGCAGCTGGGACAGGGGGGACTATGGCTACACCTTC.